The 20 T cell receptor beta chains below were found in one sample sequenced in a study of T-cell reconstitution after alpha-beta-depleted transplantation in children. TCRbeta library preparation incorporated unique molecular identifiers. TCRdb itself ran the PCR reads through MiXCR, one entry per CDR3 protein. Of 490,000 or so distinct CDR3 sequences listed, 9.5% to 15% are singletons. Material: PBMCs from the stem cell graft donor, obtained from the stem cell graft. The receptors originated from a human donor who donated a stem cell graft to a child with combined immunodeficiency.

The chain is built from TRBV7-9 and TRBJ1-1, with 8 bases identical to TRBD1. CDR3 length: 13 residues. Unmatched junction bases numbered 5, after V lost 5 bases and J lost 6 bases. CDR1 SEHNR and CDR2 FQNEAQ come from the germline V gene (reference sequence). In DNA, the CDR3 is TGTGCCAGCAGCCCGGACAGGGCCGCTGAAGCTTTCTTT. This sequence encodes CASSPDRAAEAFF.

This clonotype was detected only a few times. The chain uses TRBV11-1 and TRBJ2-2; TRBD2 agrees at 7 bases. Germline CDR1 SGHAT, CDR2 FQDESV (reference sequence). With 2 bases clipped from V and 0 bases from J, the junction kept 12 bases outside the gene matches. The CDR3 sequence is 19 residues long. The CDR3 reads CASSLFRDYNPTNTGELFF. The CDR3 region has the DNA TGTGCCAGCAGCTTATTTAGGGACTACAACCCAACGAACACCGGGGAGCTGTTTTTT.

This clonotype was observed at least ten times. This chain uses TRBV20-1 with TRBJ2-1; no reliable D call. The CDR3 sequence is 16 residues long. V gave up 1 base and J gave up 3 bases, with 16 bases separating them. From germline, CDR1 is DFQATT and CDR2 SNEGSKA (reference sequence). CDR3 sequence reads: CSARALYLSGYNEQFF. The DNA for the CDR3 is TGCAGTGCTAGAGCGTTATACCTATCGGGCTACAATGAGCAGTTCTTC.

The chain has TRBV15 and TRBJ2-1; D call uncertain. This CDR3 is built from 14 residues. V was shortened by 3 bases and J by 3 bases, with 9 bases between the two germline ends. Per the germline V gene, CDR1 is LNHNV and CDR2 is YYDKDF (reference sequence). CDR3: CATSSLGRYNEQFF. CDR3 DNA sequence: TGTGCCACCAGCAGCCTAGGGCGCTACAATGAGCAGTTCTTC. The full variable domain, completed using reference TRBV15 and TRBJ2-1, is DAMVIQNPRYQVTQFGKPVTLSCSQTLNHNVMYWYQQKSSQAPKLLFHYYDKDFNNEADTPDNFQSRRPNTSFCFLDIRSPGLGDTAMYLCATSSLGRYNEQFFGPGTRLTVL.

The chain carries TRBV6-2 or TRBV6-3 and TRBJ2-7; 10 nucleotides line up with TRBD1. Per the germline V gene, CDR1 is MNHEY and CDR2 is SVGEGT. After removal of 6 bases from V and 3 bases from J, the junction contained 11 bases not matched to a gene. The CDR3 sequence is 16 residues long. DNA for the CDR3: TGTGCCAGCAGAACCTCGGACAGGGGGGACCTCTACGAGCAGTACTTC. Protein sequence: CASRTSDRGDLYEQYF.

Many counts were recorded for this clonotype. This chain joins TRBV7-2 and TRBJ2-3; no clear D gene. There are 14 residues in the CDR3. Germline V CDR1 and CDR2: SGHTA, FQGNSA. With 2 bases removed from V and 1 base from J, the gap between germline ends came to 7 bases. CDR3 loop: CASSLSGRTDTQYF. As DNA, the CDR3 is TGTGCCAGCAGCTTAAGTGGGCGCACAGATACGCAGTATTTT.

This clonotype was counted a few times. The V gene is TRBV12-3 or TRBV12-4, the J gene TRBJ2-1; TRBD1 aligns across 12 bases. Germline trimming cut 3 bases from V and 9 bases from J; bases unmatched to any gene: 6. The CDR3 is 15 amino acids. The CDR3 loop is CASSLGTGGFGEQFF. In DNA, the CDR3 is TGTGCCAGCAGTTTGGGGACAGGGGGCTTCGGTGAGCAGTTCTTC.

The chain uses TRBV11-2 and TRBJ1-5; maybe TRBD1 (5 bases). Trimming shortened V by 3 bases and J by 6 bases, and 9 bases separated the two germline ends. CDR3 length: 13 amino acids. Germline lookup yields CDR1 SGHAT and CDR2 FQNNGV. CDR3: CASSFGGIQPQHF. The CDR3 DNA reads as TGTGCCAGCAGCTTTGGGGGGATTCAGCCCCAGCATTTT.

This clonotype was counted only a few times. The gene calls are TRBV5-1 and TRBJ2-7, with D uncertain. Trimming removed 3 bases from V and 2 bases from J, with 12 bases in between. The CDR3 runs to 14 residues. CDR1 is SGHRS and CDR2 is YFSETQ in the germline V gene. CDR3 protein: CASSSDRRTYEQYF. DNA of the CDR3: TGCGCCAGCAGCTCAGACCGACGAACCTACGAGCAGTACTTC. Looking up the rest from reference TRBV5-1 and TRBJ2-7 gives the full variable domain: KAGVTQTPRYLIKTRGQQVTLSCSPISGHRSVSWYQQTPGQGLQFLFEYFSETQRNKGNFPGRFSGRQFSNSRSEMNVSTLELGDSALYLCASSSDRRTYEQYFGPGTRLTVT.

This clonotype was found a few times. The rearrangement joins TRBV25-1 to TRBJ2-3; 14 bases agree with TRBD2. The CDR3 consists of 16 residues. V shed 6 bases, J shed 2 bases, and the junction held 4 bases outside the gene matches. Germline values: CDR1 MGHDK, CDR2 SYGVNS. The CDR3 sequence is CASRGTSGSPTDTQYF. In DNA, the CDR3 is TGTGCCAGCAGAGGGACTAGCGGGAGCCCCACAGATACGCAGTATTTT.

In its sample, this clonotype was seen a few times. The genes are TRBV30 and TRBJ2-7; 8 positions match TRBD2. V lost 4 bases and J lost 5; bases outside the gene matches: 10. The CDR3 has 14 amino acids. Germline assignment: CDR1 GTSNPN and CDR2 SVGIG (reference sequence). CDR3 in amino acids: CAWNRAGAWNEQYF. In DNA, the CDR3 is TGTGCCTGGAACCGAGCGGGAGCCTGGAACGAGCAGTACTTC.

The chain combines TRBV7-3 with TRBJ2-3; TRBD2 is a possible D gene (6 bases). CDR1 SGHTA and CDR2 FQGTGA come from the germline V gene. V was trimmed by 5 bases and J by 0 bases, leaving 12 bases between them. The CDR3 covers 15 residues. CDR3 in amino acids: CASSVSGVSTDTQYF. In nucleotides, the CDR3 is TGTGCCAGCAGCGTATCGGGGGTTAGCACAGATACGCAGTATTTT. Full variable domain (outside the CDR3, taken from reference TRBV7-3 and TRBJ2-3): GAGVSQTPSNKVTEKGKYVELRCDPISGHTALYWYRQSLGQGPEFLIYFQGTGAADDSGLPNDRFFAVRPEGSVSTLKIQRTERGDSAVYLCASSVSGVSTDTQYFGPGTRLTVL.

This clonotype has at least ten counts. This chain connects TRBV29-1 to TRBJ2-1; 11 bases are shared with TRBD2. Trimming removed 7 bases from V and 4 bases from J; junction bases left unmatched: 9. CDR1 and CDR2 (germline): SQVTM, ANQGSEA. This CDR3 contains 15 residues. The CDR3 protein is CSERVAGGPYNEQFF. CDR3 in DNA: TGCAGCGAGAGAGTAGCGGGAGGGCCTTACAATGAGCAGTTCTTC.

This clonotype showed up just a few times. The gene calls are TRBV3-1 and TRBJ2-1, with TRBD2 matching over 12 bases. CDR1 is LGHDT, CDR2 YNNKEL, per germline (reference sequence). The CDR3 has 15 amino acids. With V trimmed by 3 bases and J by 7 bases, 4 bases remained unmatched. The CDR3 DNA reads TGTGCCAGCAGCCAGCTAGCGGGGGGGCTTAATGAGCAGTTCTTC. Its protein is CASSQLAGGLNEQFF.

In this sample, this clonotype turned up many times. V usage is TRBV12-3 or TRBV12-4 and J usage is TRBJ2-2, with TRBD1 as a possible D gene (6 bases). The CDR3 extends over 14 amino acids. V was cut by 6 bases and J by 6 bases, with 14 bases left in between. CDR3 in DNA: TGTGCCAGCAGGGCCACAGGGTTGGCCGGGGAGCTGTTTTTT. Its translation is CASRATGLAGELFF.

J is TRBJ2-6 and V is TRBV6-2 or TRBV6-3, with D possibly being TRBD1 (6 bases). The CDR3 is 21 residues long. With 2 bases removed from V and 0 bases from J, the gap between germline ends came to 23 bases. CDR1 is MNHEY, CDR2 SVGEGT, per germline. CDR3 sequence reads: CASSYPRTEDPLSSGANVLTF. DNA for the CDR3: TGTGCCAGCAGTTACCCGCGGACAGAAGACCCTCTGAGCTCTGGGGCCAACGTCCTGACTTTC.

In this sample, this clonotype turned up a few times. V and J are TRBV7-9 and TRBJ2-7, with 7 positions matching TRBD1. The CDR3 runs to 13 residues. Germline CDR1 reads SEHNR; CDR2 reads FQNEAQ (reference sequence). The V segment lost 4 bases and the J segment 3 bases; nucleotides outside the gene matches: 3. The CDR3 sequence: CASSSRDSYEQYF. DNA of the CDR3: TGTGCCAGCAGCTCCCGGGACAGCTACGAGCAGTACTTC.

There are a few counts of this clonotype. V is TRBV9 and J is TRBJ2-7; 8 nucleotides align to TRBD1. The CDR3 consists of 15 residues. Germline-derived CDR1 and CDR2 are SGDLS and YYNGEE. V shed 4 bases, J shed 5 bases, and the junction held 11 bases outside the gene matches. The CDR3 bases are TGTGCCAGCAGCCCCCGACAGGGGAATGTCGACGAGCAGTACTTC. Protein sequence: CASSPRQGNVDEQYF.

In its sample, this clonotype was seen many times. The chain is built from TRBV12-3 or TRBV12-4 and TRBJ1-3, with 7 bases aligning to TRBD1. The CDR3 spans 14 residues. Germline trimming cut 6 bases from V and 4 bases from J; bases unmatched to any gene: 6. The CDR3 sequence is CASSRTGDGNTIYF. The CDR3 DNA follows: TGTGCCAGCAGCCGAACAGGGGACGGAAACACCATATATTTT.

This clonotype was detected only a few times. The CDR3 reads CASAVGRTYNEQFF. CDR3 bases: TGTGCCAGCGCGGTAGGACGGACATACAATGAGCAGTTCTTC. V is TRBV9 and J is TRBJ2-1; tentatively, D is TRBD1 (5 bases). The V end lost 7 bases, the J end lost 4 bases, and 15 bases lay between the germline ends. Germline V gene lookup returns CDR1 SGDLS and CDR2 YYNGEE. The CDR3 has 14 amino acids.